What follows are 24 T cell receptor beta chains derived from one specimen sequenced in a study of T cell responses to AZD1222 COVID-19 vaccine. The protocol was immunoSEQ multiplex PCR, while the TCRdb copy is restricted to in-frame clones and leaves out a portion. The data contain 75,000 to 100,000 clones, 80% to 90% of them singletons. Source: peripheral blood, taken on day 0 of AZD1222 vaccination. The source of these receptors is an adult in good health.

The genes are TRBV12-5 and TRBJ1-2; D gene unclear. With 6 bases removed from V and 3 bases from J, the gap between germline ends came to 8 bases. There are 12 residues in the CDR3. Germline V gene lookup returns CDR1 LGHNT and CDR2 FRNRAP. The CDR3 loop reads CASGREYYGYTF. DNA of the CDR3: TGTGCTAGTGGACGGGAGTACTATGGCTACACCTTC.

The chain combines TRBV5-4 with TRBJ2-3; 9 bases match TRBD2. After removal of 7 bases from V and 7 bases from J, the junction contained 10 bases not matched to a gene. The germline V gene encodes CDR1 SGHNT and CDR2 YYREEE (reference sequence). CDR3 length equals 14 residues. Here the CDR3 reads CASFRREGPNTQYF. The DNA of the CDR3 is TGTGCCAGCTTCCGGCGGGAGGGCCCCAATACGCAGTATTTT.

The chain recombines TRBV28 with TRBJ1-3; D gene unclear. This CDR3 is built from 16 residues. The V gene lost 0 bases and the J gene lost 5 bases, with 14 bases spanning the gap. Germline CDR1 and CDR2: MDHEN and SYDVKM. The DNA for the CDR3 is TGTGCCAGCAGTTTATGGGCCAGTCAACAAAGAAACACCATATATTTT. Translation: CASSLWASQQRNTIYF.

CDR3 nucleotides: TGTGCCAGTAGTATTGCGGGACAGGGCGGTAATCAGCCCCAGCATTTT. Protein sequence: CASSIAGQGGNQPQHF. The chain has TRBV19 and TRBJ1-5; 9 nucleotides agree with TRBD1. Germline-derived CDR1 and CDR2 are LNHDA and SQIVND (reference sequence). V shed 3 bases and J 4 bases; nucleotides not matched to a gene: 7. This CDR3 is 16 amino acids long. The variable domain in full, with the rest retrieved from reference TRBV19 and TRBJ1-5, is DGGITQSPKYLFRKEGQNVTLSCEQNLNHDAMYWYRQDPGQGLRLIYYSQIVNDFQKGDIAEGYSVSREKKESFPLTVTSAQKNPTAFYLCASSIAGQGGNQPQHFGDGTRLSIL.

V gene TRBV12-5 combines with J gene TRBJ2-5; 12 positions match TRBD1. The CDR3 runs 16 residues. With V trimmed by 5 bases and J by 5 bases, 9 bases remained unmatched. Germline assignment: CDR1 LGHNT and CDR2 FRNRAP. The CDR3 nucleotides are TGTGCTAGTGGTCCGGGGACAGGGGGCGAGAGTGAGACCCAGTACTTC. Translating it yields CASGPGTGGESETQYF.

The chain joins TRBV4-3 to TRBJ1-4; TRBD1 matches 9 bases. Per the germline V gene, CDR1 is LGHNA and CDR2 is YSLEER. This CDR3 comprises 18 residues. The V gene end was trimmed by 0 bases and the J gene end by 7 bases; junction bases not matched to a gene: 12. CDR3 nucleotide sequence: TGCGCCAGCAGCCAAGACTGGGGGTCACAGGGGGCGAGTGAAAAACTGTTTTTT. Amino acid sequence: CASSQDWGSQGASEKLFF.

The chain combines TRBV10-3 with TRBJ2-1; TRBD2 matches 11 bases. Losses at the gene ends were 4 bases for V and 2 bases for J; bases not matched to a gene: 1. The germline V gene encodes CDR1 ENHRY and CDR2 SYGVKD. The CDR3 covers 15 residues. CDR3 DNA: TGTGCCATCAGTGCACTAGCGGGAGCCTACAATGAGCAGTTCTTC. Its translation: CAISALAGAYNEQFF.

V usage is TRBV2 and J usage is TRBJ2-3; a weak D match, TRBD1 (6 bases). From germline, CDR1 is SNHLY and CDR2 FYNNEI. Trimming stripped 6 bases from V and 2 bases from J, with 18 bases between. There are 16 residues in the CDR3. CDR3 coding DNA: TGTGCCAGCAGGGCGAGGTGGACAGCGACCACAGATACGCAGTATTTT. It yields the protein CASRARWTATTDTQYF.

This clone was seen once. At one boundary the junction diverges from the germline segment, which might be a read error. The V and J genes are TRBV5-5 and TRBJ1-2; D gene unclear. Germline V CDR1 and CDR2: SGHKS, YYEKEE (reference sequence). This CDR3 region has 14 residues. CDR3 sequence (DNA): TGTGCCACCAGCGACACCACGAGTAACTATGGCTACACCTTC. Amino acid sequence: CATSDTTSNYGYTF.

The V call is TRBV9, the J call TRBJ2-1; 8 bases align to TRBD2. Germline V gene lookup returns CDR1 SGDLS and CDR2 YYNGEE. V shed 4 bases and J 6 bases; nucleotides not matched to a gene: 6. The CDR3 loop spans 14 amino acids. CDR3 DNA sequence: TGTGCCAGCAGCCCCGGGAGGGCCGCCAATGAGCAGTTCTTC. Its protein is CASSPGRAANEQFF.

The gene calls are TRBV7-2 and TRBJ2-7; 7 bases map to TRBD2. J was trimmed by 2 bases and V by 5 bases; bases with no gene match: 12. Germline CDR1 and CDR2: SGHTA and FQGNSA. CDR3 length equals 16 residues. The CDR3 DNA reads TGTGCCAGCAGCCCCCAGGGAGCGGGGAGTACCTACGAGCAGTACTTC. It translates to CASSPQGAGSTYEQYF.

The chain employs TRBV20-1 and TRBJ2-4, with 8 nucleotides matching TRBD1. The CDR3 is 15 residues long. The germline V gene has CDR1 DFQATT and CDR2 SNEGSKA (reference sequence). V gave up 3 bases and J gave up 0 bases; unmatched junction bases: 4. CDR3 DNA: TGCAGTGCTAGTCCCGGGACAGGAGCCAAAAACATTCAGTACTTC. As protein: CSASPGTGAKNIQYF.

This clone came up once. In DNA form, the CDR3 reads TGTGCCAGTAGCTCTGCCGGGACAGGGTATCAGCCCCAGCATTTT. Its protein is CASSSAGTGYQPQHF. V usage is TRBV19 and J usage is TRBJ1-5, with 9 nucleotides matching TRBD1. In germline, CDR1 is LNHDA, CDR2 SQIVND (reference sequence). The CDR3 has 15 amino acids. V lost 6 bases and J lost 5; bases outside the gene matches: 8. The complete variable domain, with remaining parts taken from reference TRBV19 and TRBJ1-5, reads DGGITQSPKYLFRKEGQNVTLSCEQNLNHDAMYWYRQDPGQGLRLIYYSQIVNDFQKGDIAEGYSVSREKKESFPLTVTSAQKNPTAFYLCASSSAGTGYQPQHFGDGTRLSIL.

The chain couples TRBV5-4 to TRBJ2-6; D perhaps matches TRBD2 (6 bases). The ends were cut back, 6 bases at V and 3 bases at J, with 19 bases in the middle. Germline V CDR1 and CDR2: SGHNT, YYREEE (reference sequence). The CDR3 is made up of 17 amino acids. CDR3 coding DNA: TGTGCCAGCACTCTATCATTGGGGGGAGTTGGGGCCAACGTCCTGACTTTC. As protein: CASTLSLGGVGANVLTF. The variable domain in full, with the rest retrieved from reference TRBV5-4 and TRBJ2-6, is ETGVTQSPTHLIKTRGQQVTLRCSSQSGHNTVSWYQQALGQGPQFIFQYYREEENGRGNFPPRFSGLQFPNYSSELNVNALELDDSALYLCASTLSLGGVGANVLTFGAGSRLTVL.

DNA for the CDR3: TGCAGCGTTGATTGGGGACTGGACGAGCAGTACTTC. It is translated as CSVDWGLDEQYF. The J gene is TRBJ2-7, the V gene TRBV29-1, with D possibly TRBD2 on 6 matching bases. V lost 3 bases to trimming and J lost 5 bases, with 11 bases between them. The CDR3 is 12 residues long. Germline V CDR1 and CDR2: SQVTM, ANQGSEA.

The V gene is TRBV7-2, the J gene TRBJ2-4, with D perhaps matching TRBD2 (5 bases). The CDR3 is 15 amino acids. Germline CDR1 is SGHTA and CDR2 is FQGNSA. V was shortened by 2 bases and J by 8 bases, with 16 bases between the two germline ends. CDR3 sequence (DNA): TGTGCCAGCAGCTTACGAGCCGTTAAAGCGGACATTCAGTACTTC. Amino acid sequence: CASSLRAVKADIQYF.

The rearrangement uses TRBV7-6 and TRBJ2-7; 7 bases are shared with TRBD1. The ends lost 0 bases at V and 3 bases at J; junction bases unmatched: 5. The CDR3 spans 15 residues. Germline loops: CDR1 SGHVS, CDR2 FNYEAQ. The CDR3 protein is CASSLAGAGGYEQYF. The CDR3, as DNA: TGTGCCAGCAGCTTAGCAGGGGCAGGGGGCTACGAGCAGTACTTC. The whole variable domain, filled in from reference TRBV7-6 and TRBJ2-7, reads GAGVSQSPRYKVTKRGQDVALRCDPISGHVSLYWYRQALGQGPEFLTYFNYEAQQDKSGLPNDRFSAERPEGSISTLTIQRTEQRDSAMYRCASSLAGAGGYEQYFGPGTRLTVT.

This clone was observed a single time. This chain uses TRBV2 with TRBJ1-4; the D is unclear. V lost 6 bases to trimming and J lost 1 base, with 15 bases between them. CDR3 length: 16 residues. Germline V lookup: CDR1 SNHLY, CDR2 FYNNEI. For the CDR3, the DNA is TGTGCCAGCAGAGGAGGCAAAGCGGGAACTAATGAAAAACTGTTTTTT. Translation: CASRGGKAGTNEKLFF.

The V and J genes are TRBV18 and TRBJ2-3, with 8 bases matching TRBD2. With 0 bases clipped from V and 6 bases from J, the junction kept 11 bases outside the gene matches. The germline V gene has CDR1 KGHSH and CDR2 LQKENI. The CDR3 has 17 amino acids. CDR3 nucleotides: TGTGCCAGCTCACCACCGGGAGGGACTAGTCTCTCGGATACGCAGTATTTT. Amino acids: CASSPPGGTSLSDTQYF.

This clone was picked up a small number of times. The V gene is TRBV4-2, the J gene TRBJ1-1, with TRBD1 as a possible D gene (6 bases). Germline V gene data show CDR1 as LGHNA and CDR2 as YNFKEQ. The CDR3 is 19 amino acids. Trimming stripped 0 bases from V and 2 bases from J, with 22 bases between. The CDR3 loop reads CASSQDTPILLGANTEAFF. CDR3 DNA sequence: TGTGCCAGCAGCCAAGATACTCCAATCTTACTGGGGGCTAACACTGAAGCTTTCTTT.

This clone has a single count. This chain joins TRBV5-5 and TRBJ1-2, with 11 bases matching TRBD1. V lost 1 base and J lost 7; bases outside the gene matches: 9. This CDR3 has 16 residues. Per the germline V gene, CDR1 is SGHKS and CDR2 is YYEKEE (reference sequence). The CDR3 DNA reads as TGTGCCAGCAGCTTGTTGGGACAGGGGGGGCAGGGTGGCTACACCTTC. Protein sequence: CASSLLGQGGQGGYTF.

The chain employs TRBV10-3 and TRBJ2-2; 7 bases line up with TRBD1. With V trimmed by 3 bases and J by 0 bases, 7 bases remained unmatched. Germline V gene lookup returns CDR1 ENHRY and CDR2 SYGVKD. This CDR3 spans 17 amino acids. The CDR3 spells CAISDGQALANTGELFF. The CDR3 coding sequence is TGTGCCATCAGTGATGGACAGGCCCTAGCGAACACCGGGGAGCTGTTTTTT.

The chain is built from TRBV5-1 and TRBJ2-3; TRBD2 aligns across 9 bases. The J segment lost 2 bases and the V segment lost 1 base, leaving 8 bases of the junction unmatched. Per the germline V gene, CDR1 is SGHRS and CDR2 is YFSETQ. This CDR3 region has 17 residues. The CDR3 nucleotides are TGCGCCAGCAGCTTGCCCAAGACTAGCGGCGACACAGATACGCAGTATTTT. This sequence encodes CASSLPKTSGDTDTQYF.

The chain is built from TRBV11-3 and TRBJ2-1, with TRBD2 identical over 12 bases. This CDR3 has 17 residues. Germline CDR1 SGHNT, CDR2 YENEEA. V was clipped by 1 base and J by 7 bases; unmatched bases: 8. For the CDR3, the DNA is TGTGCCAGCAGCTTAGGCCGACTAGCGGGAGAGGTAAATGAGCAGTTCTTC. Residues: CASSLGRLAGEVNEQFF. Drawing the rest from reference TRBV11-3 and TRBJ2-1, the complete variable domain is EAGVVQSPRYKIIEKKQPVAFWCNPISGHNTLYWYLQNLGQGPELLIRYENEEAVDDSQLPKDRFSAERLKGVDSTLKIQPAELGDSAVYLCASSLGRLAGEVNEQFFGPGTRLTVL.